A selection of T cell receptor beta chains follows, all from one sample in a study of spatial heterogeneity in lung cancer. Using its own MiXCR run on the 5' RACE reads, TCRdb lists one record per CDR3 protein. The sample holds approximately 14,000 distinct CDR3 sequences, roughly a tenth seen once. Specimen: PBMCs, collected at surgery. Receptors originate from a female donor with early-stage non-small cell lung cancer. The CDR3 runs from the conserved cysteine through the conserved F or W. D genes are given only for firm matches.

D | V | CDR3
- | TRBV20-1 | CSARAGADTEAFF
TRBD2 | TRBV6-4 | CASSDFKRGGYNEQFF
TRBD1 | TRBV6-5 | CASSYGGGAGNYGYTF
- | TRBV14 | CASSQNTGTTGELFF
- | TRBV6-6 | CACALGEETQYF
TRBD2 | TRBV7-8 | CASSYGLAGGQFF
TRBD1 | TRBV6-1 | CASSVHHGQATYSNQPQHF
- | TRBV7-2 | CASSFTGGNQPQHF
TRBD1 | TRBV15 | CATSSQGTGQGRFTEAFF
- | TRBV7-9 | CASSLQYNEQFF
- | TRBV28 | CASLYGGAGPEAFF
- | TRBV10-3 | CAISEKTNYEQYF
TRBD1 | TRBV6-5 | CASSSGTGSYEQYF
- | TRBV20-1 | CSANGQGSYEQYF
TRBD1 | TRBV6-6 | CASRSPGQGLYEQYF
- | TRBV12-3/TRBV12-4 | CASSLGFYEQYF
- | TRBV25-1 | CASSEERTGNIQYF
- | TRBV2 | CASSEGQPGRPQHF